The T cell receptor (beta chain) under discussion was sequenced for a study of identical twins (dated by TCRdb to the mid-2010s). Concerning the study at large: To test whether fetal clonotypes persist, this study deep-sequenced TCR alpha and beta repertoires from monozygotic twins, from unrelated adults of various ages, and from cord blood. Replicate twin experiments were performed at different times using different library preparation protocols to rule out contamination. The research as a whole found: The excess sharing between twins in beta out-of-frame sequences was weaker because fewer shared sequences reduced the signal-to-noise ratio. Zero-insertion analyses could be partly confounded by invariant T cells such as MAIT and iNKT, although diverse VJ usage argued against such confounding for most clonotypes. Conclusions relied on cross-sectional statistical analysis, since the same donors could not be followed over many years. Out-of-frame TCR alpha sequences shared between twins showed an excess of low generation-probability sequences compared with coincidental sharing between unrelated individuals. Fewer insertions were carried by abundant cord blood beta clonotypes; a weaker similar trend was observed in young adult naive repertoires, while no such trend was observed in memory repertoires. In monozygotic twins, out-of-frame TCR alpha sharing was systematically underestimated by recombination models, although the models agreed with sharing between unrelated individuals.

Only healthy Caucasian donors were included. Three pairs of female monozygotic twins, all aged about 18 to 30 years, made up the twin cohort. RNA for TCR libraries was isolated from peripheral blood mononuclear cells. The germline V gene gives CDR1 as SGHRS and CDR2 as YFSETQ. The CDR3 runs 15 residues from the cysteine to the phenylalanine. Only the CDR3 DNA stays, 45 bases, in frame from base 1. V is pruned by 4 bases and J by 3 bases, leaving 7 bases of the junction without a gene match. Libraries were built with 5' RACE. Sequencing instrument: Illumina HiSeq 2000. Template switching added a universal primer binding site, and the final cDNA carried a unique molecular identifier that allowed TCR cDNA molecules to be counted accurately. Specific primers in the conserved constant-segment region were used to synthesize first-strand cDNA for the TCR alpha and beta chains. To control for contamination, every cDNA library carried two barcodes: a SMART-Mk sample barcode plus Illumina barcodes. TruSeq adapter sequences along with Illumina sample barcodes were introduced in two successive PCR steps. The TCR alpha and beta cDNA libraries were sequenced on the Illumina HiSeq platform using custom primers. The study's processing was this. Raw reads were processed with MiGEC to extract unique molecular identifiers, and MiXCR was used to determine CDR3 positions. For each individual, recombination models were inferred using an EM algorithm with the repgenHMM and IGoR tools. The tcR package in R was used for shared clonotype analysis, with sharing normalized by the product of cloneset sizes. Out-of-frame nonproductive sequences were analyzed to study raw recombination free of thymic and clonal selection effects. The public reads were reanalyzed by TCRdb: fastp trimming at Q25, MiXCR alignment, in-frame beta chains only. Rows are unified per CDR3 protein, each entry keeping the most common DNA and genes. For this entry, the V and J calls and clone size follow TCRdb and not the study's own pipeline. The sample records 450,000 to 650,000 distinct CDR3 sequences, 9% to 10% of which are singletons. Together, the top ten hold 2.5% to 3.5% of the sample.

This clonotype was observed a few times. The antigen it recognizes is unknown. Per-base quality was not reported, and no clone a single base away is much larger than it. Separately, the same data were catalogued under a study of yellow fever vaccine responses in identical twins. The second paper states: The authors reported that the T cell response to vaccination in identical twins appeared partly convergent and partly personalized. In the study, vaccine-responding T cell clones were precisely tracked in identical twins.

The source of this sequence is a woman between 18 and 29 years old in good health. The chain joins TRBV5-1 to TRBJ2-3, and 8 junction bases match TRBD2. Sequencing was performed on PBMCs. The bases are TGCGCCAGCAGCCTTATAGCGGGAACAACAGATACGCAGTATTTT. This is translated as CASSLIAGTTDTQYF.